The 5 T cell receptor beta chains listed next were all sequenced from one sample in a study of T cell responses to AZD1222 COVID-19 vaccine. Repertoires were generated with immunoSEQ multiplex PCR, while TCRdb's copy carries only in-frame clones and drops some. Of about 96,000 clones in the sample, under 95% were seen once. This specimen was peripheral blood, taken on day 0 of MenACWY control vaccination. The origin of the receptors is an adult in good health.

The rearrangement links TRBV15 to TRBJ1-3; a weak D match, TRBD1 (5 bases). CDR3 length: 16 residues. Per germline, CDR1 LNHNV and CDR2 YYDKDF (reference sequence). V was shortened by 1 base and J by 0 bases, with 10 bases between the two germline ends. The CDR3 nucleotides are TGTGCCACCAGCAGAGGGGGGTCTCTCTCTGGAAACACCATATATTTT. It translates to CATSRGGSLSGNTIYF. The entire variable domain, with the rest obtained from reference TRBV15 and TRBJ1-3, is as follows: DAMVIQNPRYQVTQFGKPVTLSCSQTLNHNVMYWYQQKSSQAPKLLFHYYDKDFNNEADTPDNFQSRRPNTSFCFLDIRSPGLGDTAMYLCATSRGGSLSGNTIYFGEGSWLTVV.

The rearrangement joins TRBV5-6 to TRBJ1-3; a possible D gene is TRBD1 (5 bases). V was pared by 3 bases and J by 4 bases, with 5 bases between. The CDR3 covers 12 residues. Germline CDR1 reads SGHDT; CDR2 reads YYEEEE. This chain's CDR3 is CASSWGGNTIYF. The CDR3 coding sequence is TGTGCCAGCAGCTGGGGCGGAAACACCATATATTTT.

The V and J genes are TRBV28 and TRBJ1-2; D is ambiguous. This CDR3 contains 14 residues. Germline lookup yields CDR1 MDHEN and CDR2 SYDVKM. Trimming stripped 3 bases from V and 7 bases from J, with 15 bases between. The chain's CDR3 is CASSLEWLEFGYTF. CDR3 sequence (DNA): TGTGCCAGCAGTTTGGAGTGGCTGGAGTTTGGCTACACCTTC.

The J gene is TRBJ2-3, the V gene TRBV18; 7 bases map to TRBD2. The junction had 9 bases not matched to a gene; V was cut back by 3 bases and J by 6 bases. The CDR3 sequence is 15 residues long. Germline CDR1 and CDR2: KGHSH and LQKENI. The CDR3, as DNA: TGTGCCAGCTCACCTCCATCGGTCGGGAGGGATACGCAGTATTTT. Protein sequence: CASSPPSVGRDTQYF.

The chain couples TRBV24-1 to TRBJ2-1; TRBD2 matches 8 bases. V gave up 3 bases and J gave up 3 bases; unmatched junction bases: 21. This CDR3 contains 21 residues. Germline CDR1 is KGHDR and CDR2 is SFDVKD. The DNA of the CDR3 is TGTGCCACCAGTGATACGCCTGGGGGTCGAGTTAGCGGGGCGATCTACAATGAGCAGTTCTTC. Amino acid sequence: CATSDTPGGRVSGAIYNEQFF.